The rows below give T cell receptor beta chains drawn from one sample of a study of cytomegalovirus exposure and HLA in healthy donors. The data were produced by immunoSEQ multiplex PCR, yet TCRdb's version contains in-frame clones alone and is incomplete. The repertoire holds more than 90,000 clones, with 85% to 90% as singletons. Source material: PBMCs. These receptors were collected from a man younger than 45 in good health and CMV-seronegative. Both conserved end residues are part of each CDR3. Each record gives: clone size, V gene, J gene, D gene, CDR3 DNA, CDR3 protein. D genes are given only for firm matches. Clone size is stated in some rows and not others, as once, few, many or a class when expanded.

once	TRBV30	TRBJ1-4	TRBD1	TGTGCCTGGAAGGGACAGGGCGAAAAACTGTTTTTT	CAWKGQGEKLFF
.	TRBV7-9	TRBJ1-2	.	TGTGCCAGCAGCTTAGCGGAACAGACTACTAACTATGGCTACACCTTC	CASSLAEQTTNYGYTF
.	TRBV5-1	TRBJ1-4	.	TGCGCCAGCAGCTTGGGGGGACAAGGAAGAAATGAAAAACTGTTTTTT	CASSLGGQGRNEKLFF
.	TRBV7-3	TRBJ2-7	TRBD1	TGTGCCAGCAGCTCCACAGGGGAGTTTTACGAGCAGTACTTC	CASSSTGEFYEQYF
.	TRBV4-1	TRBJ1-5	.	TGCGCCAGCAGCCAAGAAGTGATGCAGGGTAATCAGCCCCAGCATTTT	CASSQEVMQGNQPQHF
.	TRBV19	TRBJ2-7	.	TGTGCCAGTAGTTTCCGACAGGGAGGATTCTACGAGCAGTACTTC	CASSFRQGGFYEQYF
.	TRBV27	TRBJ1-3	.	TGTGCCAGCAGCCCAGGGAACTCTGGAAACACCATATATTTT	CASSPGNSGNTIYF
.	TRBV18	TRBJ2-4	.	TGTGCCAGCTCGGTCCCGGGAAACATTCAGTACTTC	CASSVPGNIQYF
.	TRBV28	TRBJ1-1	.	TGTGCCAGCAGTTTACGCCGAGGGAATGAAGCTTTCTTT	CASSLRRGNEAFF
.	TRBV5-4	TRBJ2-2	TRBD1	TGTGCCAGCGGCCAGCGACAGGGTAACACCGGGGAGCTGTTTTTT	CASGQRQGNTGELFF
.	TRBV7-8	TRBJ1-2	TRBD1	TGTGCCAGCAGCAAACGGACAGGGAGGAGTTATGGCTACACCTTC	CASSKRTGRSYGYTF
.	TRBV5-1	TRBJ2-7	.	TGCGCCAGCAGCCCCGGACTACCCTACGAGCAGTACTTC	CASSPGLPYEQYF
.	TRBV2	TRBJ2-7	.	TGTGCCACCCAAGACGGAACTATCTACGAGCAGTACTTC	CATQDGTIYEQYF
.	TRBV6-1	TRBJ2-7	.	TGTGCCAGCAGTGGTTGGCAGGGGACCTACGAGCAGTACTTC	CASSGWQGTYEQYF
.	TRBV5-1	TRBJ2-7	.	TGCGCCAGCAGCTTGGTAGGGGCCCCGACCTACGAGCAGTACTTC	CASSLVGAPTYEQYF
few	TRBV4-1	TRBJ2-7	TRBD2	TGCGCCAGCAGCCAAGGACTAGCGGGAGGACCAACCTCCTACGAGCAGTACTTC	CASSQGLAGGPTSYEQYF
.	TRBV7-9	TRBJ2-7	TRBD1	TGTGCCAGCAGTTCGGACAGGGGAAGTACGGGGACGACCCCCTACGAGCAGTACTTC	CASSSDRGSTGTTPYEQYF
.	TRBV27	TRBJ2-7	.	TGTGCCAGCAGTTTGGTTTACTTAGGGGGGGCACGGGGCTACGAGCAGTACTTC	CASSLVYLGGARGYEQYF
.	TRBV25-1	TRBJ2-5	TRBD1	TGTGCCAGCAGTGGTCGGACAGGGGCAGAGACCCAGTACTTC	CASSGRTGAETQYF
.	TRBV5-4	TRBJ2-7	.	TGTGCCAGCAGCACCGGTTGGGGGACTGGAGACTACGAGCAGTACTTC	CASSTGWGTGDYEQYF
.	TRBV28	TRBJ1-5	TRBD1	TGTGCCAGCAGGAGACAGGGCTATAGCAATCAGCCCCAGCATTTT	CASRRQGYSNQPQHF
few	TRBV7-8	TRBJ2-7	TRBD1	TGTGCCAGCAGCTTATCTAGGGACAGATACGAGCAGTACTTC	CASSLSRDRYEQYF
.	TRBV27	TRBJ2-7	.	TGTGCCAGCAGTCTGGACTACTCCTACGAGCAGTACTTC	CASSLDYSYEQYF
.	TRBV10-1	TRBJ2-5	.	TGCGCCAGCAGAGCCCCCCAAGAGACCCAGTACTTC	CASRAPQETQYF
.	TRBV4-2	TRBJ2-6	.	TGTGCCAGCAGCGGGGGGGGCCAAGGTGGGGCCAACGTCCTGACTTTC	CASSGGGQGGANVLTF
.	TRBV7-8	TRBJ2-1	TRBD2	TGTGCCAGCAGCTTGTTGGGACTAGCGGCCAATGAGCAGTTCTTC	CASSLLGLAANEQFF
.	TRBV7-3	TRBJ1-1	TRBD1	TGTGCCAGCAGCTCGTCGACAGGGGGGTACACTGAAGCTTTCTTT	CASSSSTGGYTEAFF
.	TRBV14	TRBJ1-5	TRBD1	TGTGCCAGCAGCCAAGCTGGGACAGGGGACAATCAGCCCCAGCATTTT	CASSQAGTGDNQPQHF
once	TRBV7-9	TRBJ2-7	TRBD2	TGTGCCAGCAGCTTAGATGGCGGGAGTGACTACGAGCAGTACTTC	CASSLDGGSDYEQYF
.	TRBV28	TRBJ2-7	.	TGTGCCAGCAGTCTTCTTTACGAGCAGTACTTC	CASSLLYEQYF
once	TRBV29-1	TRBJ2-2	.	TGCAGCGTCCCTAGCCACCCCGGGGAGCTGTTTTTT	CSVPSHPGELFF
few	TRBV18	TRBJ1-3	TRBD1	TGTGCCAGCTCACCGCCGGGACAGGGTCTAAGCTCTACGGGAAACACCATATATTTT	CASSPPGQGLSSTGNTIYF